These T cell receptor beta chains were read from a single sample in a study of T cell responses to AZD1222 COVID-19 vaccine. Repertoires were generated with immunoSEQ multiplex PCR, while TCRdb's copy carries only in-frame clones and drops some. Of 50,000 to 55,000 clones in the sample, 84% were seen once. Specimen: peripheral blood, collected on day 0 of AZD1222 vaccination. The receptors were sampled from an adult in good health. Each CDR3 is given with its conserved first and last residue. A D gene is named only where the DNA matches it firmly. Clone size is shown for a subset of rows, as once, few, many or a class of expanded clone.

d_gene,v_gene,j_gene,abundance,CDR3aa,CDR3nt
NA,TRBV18,TRBJ1-4,NA,CASSPNMATNEKLFF,TGTGCCAGCTCACCTAACATGGCAACTAATGAAAAACTGTTTTTT
NA,TRBV6-5,TRBJ1-1,few,CASSSGVGNAEAFF,TGTGCCAGCAGTTCCGGAGTTGGGAACGCTGAAGCTTTCTTT
NA,TRBV6-5,TRBJ1-1,NA,CASSSEGTQSRGSFF,TGTGCCAGCAGTTCGGAGGGGACGCAATCTCGGGGGAGCTTCTTT
NA,TRBV6-4,TRBJ1-2,NA,CASSDPYGYTF,TGTGCCAGCAGTGACCCCTATGGCTACACCTTC
TRBD2,TRBV14,TRBJ2-5,NA,CASSQRREDGETQYF,TGTGCCAGCAGCCAGAGGCGGGAGGACGGGGAGACCCAGTACTTC
TRBD2,TRBV29-1,TRBJ2-5,NA,CSVEKTSGRLQETQYF,TGCAGCGTTGAAAAGACTAGCGGGAGACTCCAAGAGACCCAGTACTTC
NA,TRBV7-9,TRBJ2-3,NA,CASSPRLAEGTDTQYF,TGTGCCAGCAGCCCGAGACTCGCTGAGGGCACAGATACGCAGTATTTT
NA,TRBV20-1,TRBJ1-1,NA,CSASRDSNTEAFF,TGCAGTGCTAGTAGGGATTCGAACACTGAAGCTTTCTTT
NA,TRBV6-6,TRBJ2-1,NA,CASSPQTFTRSYNEQFF,TGTGCCAGCAGTCCACAAACTTTTACCCGCTCCTACAATGAGCAGTTCTTC
NA,TRBV5-4,TRBJ1-1,NA,CASSPPDRINTEAFF,TGTGCCAGCAGTCCGCCCGACAGGATTAACACTGAAGCTTTCTTT
NA,TRBV10-3,TRBJ1-3,NA,CAIRSAASGNTIYF,TGTGCCATCAGATCAGCCGCCTCTGGAAACACCATATATTTT
NA,TRBV25-1,TRBJ2-5,NA,CASSEYGRGGTQYF,TGTGCCAGCAGTGAATATGGACGTGGTGGGACCCAGTACTTC
NA,TRBV18,TRBJ1-1,NA,CASSPPGNTMNTEAFF,TGTGCCAGCTCACCACCAGGAAATACTATGAACACTGAAGCTTTCTTT
TRBD2,TRBV3-1/TRBV3-2,TRBJ2-3,NA,CASSQGTSGGTDTQYF,TGTGCCAGCAGCCAAGGGACTAGCGGAGGTACAGATACGCAGTATTTT
NA,TRBV20-1,TRBJ2-1,NA,CRPSSGNEQFF,TGCAGGCCGAGTAGCGGAAATGAGCAGTTCTTC
NA,TRBV11-3,TRBJ1-2,NA,CASSRRGTWDYTF,TGTGCCAGCAGCCGACGTGGGACCTGGGACTACACCTTC
NA,TRBV19,TRBJ1-2,NA,CASSTRTRHYGYTF,TGTGCCAGTAGTACCCGGACGAGACACTATGGCTACACCTTC
NA,TRBV5-1,TRBJ2-7,NA,CASSLGGGYEQYF,TGCGCCAGCAGCTTGGGGGGAGGCTACGAGCAGTACTTC
NA,TRBV5-1,TRBJ1-1,few,CASSLAVVRNTEAFF,TGCGCCAGCAGCTTGGCGGTGGTGAGGAACACTGAAGCTTTCTTT
NA,TRBV18,TRBJ1-1,NA,CASSPPNPAYTEAFF,TGTGCCAGCTCACCACCGAACCCGGCTTACACTGAAGCTTTCTTT
NA,TRBV19,TRBJ2-3,NA,CASSPGPPRDTQYF,TGTGCCAGTAGTCCTGGGCCTCCCCGAGATACGCAGTATTTT
NA,TRBV19,TRBJ1-1,NA,CATRNPRGVNTEAFF,TGTGCCACAAGAAATCCCAGGGGAGTGAACACTGAAGCTTTCTTT
TRBD2,TRBV27,TRBJ2-3,NA,CASRLAGELDTQYF,TGTGCCAGCAGACTAGCGGGAGAGCTAGATACGCAGTATTTT
NA,TRBV5-5,TRBJ2-2,NA,CASSFAGRTTGELFF,TGTGCCAGCAGCTTCGCGGGGAGGACCACCGGGGAGCTGTTTTTT
NA,TRBV5-6,TRBJ1-5,NA,CASSAYRAGNQPQHF,TGTGCCAGCAGCGCCTACAGGGCGGGCAATCAGCCCCAGCATTTT
TRBD2,TRBV7-8,TRBJ2-7,NA,CASRRTSSYEQYF,TGTGCCAGCAGGCGGACTAGCTCCTACGAGCAGTACTTC
NA,TRBV20-1,TRBJ1-1,NA,CSASQQPLMNTEAFF,TGCAGTGCTAGTCAACAGCCTTTGATGAACACTGAAGCTTTCTTT
NA,TRBV3-1/TRBV3-2,TRBJ1-2,few,CASSQNRGAGYGYTF,TGTGCCAGCAGCCAGAATCGGGGGGCCGGCTATGGCTACACCTTC
NA,TRBV29-1,TRBJ1-3,few,CSVIYSGNTIYF,TGCAGCGTTATATACTCTGGAAACACCATATATTTT
NA,TRBV19,TRBJ2-7,NA,CASSIEGPQSSYEQYF,TGTGCCAGTAGTATTGAAGGCCCGCAGAGCTCCTACGAGCAGTACTTC
TRBD2,TRBV9,TRBJ2-1,NA,CASSVGALGGRTEEQFF,TGTGCCAGCAGCGTAGGCGCCTTGGGGGGGAGGACGGAAGAGCAGTTCTTC
NA,TRBV19,TRBJ1-1,few,CASSIMRTDGAEAFF,TGTGCCAGTAGTATCATGAGGACAGACGGGGCTGAAGCTTTCTTT
TRBD2,TRBV5-4,TRBJ2-3,NA,CARRGGGGRIPDTQYF,TGTGCCCGCCGCGGGGGGGGCGGGAGGATCCCAGATACGCAGTATTTT
NA,TRBV10-3,TRBJ2-1,once,CAISESSEVISYNEQFF,TGTGCCATCAGTGAGTCGTCCGAAGTGATTTCCTACAATGAGCAGTTCTTC
TRBD2,TRBV6-2/TRBV6-3,TRBJ2-7,once,CASSHPPERETYEQYF,TGTGCCAGCAGTCACCCCCCCGAGCGGGAGACTTACGAGCAGTACTTC
NA,TRBV6-2/TRBV6-3,TRBJ2-2,NA,CASSRRGGGGTGELFF,TGTGCCAGCAGTCGCCGCGGCGGAGGGGGGACCGGGGAGCTGTTTTTT
TRBD1,TRBV9,TRBJ1-5,once,CASSVGGTGDQPQHF,TGTGCCAGCAGCGTAGGGGGGACAGGGGATCAGCCCCAGCATTTT
NA,TRBV7-2,TRBJ2-5,NA,CASSRGQTYQETQYF,TGTGCCAGCAGCCGTGGACAGACGTACCAAGAGACCCAGTACTTC
NA,TRBV29-1,TRBJ1-2,NA,CSVERPLRRGSRGYTF,TGCAGCGTTGAAAGACCCCTGCGCAGAGGGAGTAGGGGCTACACCTTC
NA,TRBV6-5,TRBJ2-1,NA,CASSRIGDYNEQFF,TGTGCCAGCAGCCGCATTGGGGACTACAATGAGCAGTTCTTC
TRBD1,TRBV24-1,TRBJ2-7,NA,CATRTTRDRDYEQYF,TGTGCCACCAGAACAACCCGGGACAGGGACTACGAGCAGTACTTC